This entry lists 26 T cell receptor beta chains sequenced from one sample in a study of post-analysis software for immune sequencing data. Whole-study results and caveats: Among a handful of TRBV segments more frequent in patients than controls were TRBV5-6, TRBV5-1 and TRBV20-1.

Unique molecular identifiers were present in the TCR beta cDNA libraries. One entry per CDR3 protein, called by TCRdb with MiXCR from the PCR reads. The sample lists 740,000 or so distinct CDR3 sequences, around 50% occurring once. Their antigens remain unidentified. Input material: blood. The receptor set was obtained from a girl aged 5-17 years with multiple sclerosis.

The genes are TRBV2 and TRBJ1-1; D is unclear. The CDR3 consists of 13 residues. The V and J ends lost 6 bases and 3 bases respectively, with 11 bases between them. CDR1 is SNHLY, CDR2 FYNNEI, per germline. The DNA for the CDR3 is TGTGCCAGCAGCGGTGGGGAGGACACTGAAGCTTTCTTT. This gives the protein CASSGGEDTEAFF. The full variable domain, its missing parts supplied by reference TRBV2 and TRBJ1-1, is EPEVTQTPSHQVTQMGQEVILRCVPISNHLYFYWYRQILGQKVEFLVSFYNNEISEKSEIFDDQFSVERPDGSNFTLKIRSTKLEDSAMYFCASSGGEDTEAFFGQGTRLTVV.

J is TRBJ1-2 and V is TRBV27; D may be TRBD1 (5 bases). Germline V lookup: CDR1 MNHEY, CDR2 SMNVEV (reference sequence). This CDR3 spans 16 amino acids. The V end was cut by 0 bases, the J end by 1 base, with 12 bases between. The CDR3 region has the DNA TGTGCCAGCAGTTTATCGAGGGGTCGGATTAACTATGGCTACACCTTC. Protein sequence: CASSLSRGRINYGYTF.

V gene TRBV6-5 combines with J gene TRBJ1-4, with 10 bases identical to TRBD1. Germline V CDR1 and CDR2: MNHEY, SVGAGI. The CDR3 is 13 amino acids. Losses at the gene ends were 6 bases for V and 7 bases for J; bases not matched to a gene: 2. The CDR3 DNA reads as TGTGCCAGCAGGGACAGGGGGGTTGAAAAACTGTTTTTT. Amino acids: CASRDRGVEKLFF.

This chain links TRBV5-1 with TRBJ1-4; weak D call: TRBD1 (5 bases). V was shortened by 0 bases and J by 5 bases, with 11 bases between the two germline ends. This CDR3 has 15 residues. Germline-derived CDR1 and CDR2 are SGHRS and YFSETQ. CDR3 DNA: TGCGCCAGCAGCTTGGGGTGGGGCAGCAATGAAAAACTGTTTTTT. Translating it yields CASSLGWGSNEKLFF.

The chain couples TRBV5-1 to TRBJ2-3; D perhaps matches TRBD1 (5 bases). Trimming cost V 0 bases and J 5 bases, with 13 bases left between them. Germline V gene sequence: CDR1 SGHRS, CDR2 YFSETQ. The CDR3 extends over 15 amino acids. The CDR3 loop reads CASSLVSRAQDTQYF. The CDR3 DNA reads as TGCGCCAGCAGCTTGGTATCCAGGGCTCAAGATACGCAGTATTTT.

The chain joins TRBV5-6 to TRBJ2-5; D possibly corresponds to TRBD2 (5 bases). The CDR3 covers 14 residues. The ends were cut back, 1 base at V and 2 bases at J, with 9 bases in the middle. Germline lookup yields CDR1 SGHDT and CDR2 YYEEEE. The CDR3 protein is CASSLFQRQETQYF. The CDR3, as DNA: TGTGCCAGCAGCTTGTTCCAGCGGCAAGAGACCCAGTACTTC.

J is TRBJ1-1 and V is TRBV7-2, with D uncertain. This CDR3 is built from 15 residues. Germline assignment: CDR1 SGHTA and CDR2 FQGNSA. Trimming took off 2 bases at V and 2 bases at J, with 12 bases between the two ends. CDR3 bases: TGTGCCAGCAGCTTAAGCCCACCCCGAAACACTGAAGCTTTCTTT. Translated: CASSLSPPRNTEAFF.

The chain couples TRBV3-1 to TRBJ1-1; D remains ambiguous. Germline V CDR1 and CDR2: LGHDT, YNNKEL (reference sequence). The CDR3 totals 11 residues. Trimming pared 1 base from V and 7 bases from J, leaving 4 bases between. CDR3: CASSQVHEAFF. The CDR3 nucleotides read TGTGCCAGCAGCCAAGTCCATGAAGCTTTCTTT.

This sequence joins TRBV20-1 and TRBJ2-5; 7 bases are shared with TRBD1. J lost 1 base, V lost 3 bases, and 5 bases had no gene match. Germline V gives CDR1 DFQATT, CDR2 SNEGSKA (reference sequence). The CDR3 runs to 14 residues. The CDR3: CSASIRTGQETQYF. CDR3 nucleotide sequence: TGCAGTGCTAGTATCCGGACAGGCCAAGAGACCCAGTACTTC.

This clonotype turned up a few times. The rearrangement uses TRBV6-2 or TRBV6-3 and TRBJ2-5; no clear D. This CDR3 comprises 12 residues. CDR1 MNHEY and CDR2 SVGEGT come from the germline V gene. V was shortened by 3 bases and J by 5 bases, with 7 bases between the two germline ends. The CDR3 sequence: CASSYRLETQYF. The CDR3 DNA follows: TGTGCCAGCAGTTATCGCTTGGAGACCCAGTACTTC.

V is TRBV10-3 and J is TRBJ2-1; 11 nucleotides line up with TRBD2. CDR3 size: 17 residues. J lost 4 bases, V lost 4 bases, and 9 bases had no gene match. Germline V gives CDR1 ENHRY, CDR2 SYGVKD. The CDR3 DNA is TGTGCCATCAGTGGGGGACTAGCGGAAAGAAAGTACAATGAGCAGTTCTTC. It translates to CAISGGLAERKYNEQFF.

This clonotype was detected only once. The V and J genes are TRBV12-3 or TRBV12-4 and TRBJ2-3; D is uncertain. V lost 2 bases, J lost 6 bases, and 12 bases lay in between. The length of the CDR3 is 14 residues. This CDR3 is CASSLRALVDTQYF. The CDR3 DNA reads as TGTGCCAGCAGTTTAAGAGCGCTAGTGGATACGCAGTATTTT.

The genes are TRBV29-1 and TRBJ1-2, with 7 bases lining up with TRBD1. Germline trimming cut 7 bases from V and 4 bases from J; bases unmatched to any gene: 9. The CDR3 is made up of 13 amino acids. Germline-derived CDR1 and CDR2 are SQVTM and ANQGSEA. The CDR3 here is CSATGTGVYGYTF. Here the CDR3 DNA reads TGCAGCGCCACCGGTACAGGGGTCTATGGCTACACCTTC.

The chain recombines TRBV25-1 with TRBJ2-5; TRBD1 or TRBD2 may be the D gene (5 bases each). The CDR3 covers 15 residues. V dropped 2 bases and J dropped 2 bases, with 12 bases sitting between them. The germline V gene has CDR1 MGHDK and CDR2 SYGVNS. Here the CDR3 DNA reads TGTGCCAGCAGTGAACCGGGACCCATGCAAGAGACCCAGTACTTC. It codes for CASSEPGPMQETQYF.

V is TRBV4-1 and J is TRBJ2-6; D may be TRBD1 (5 bases). The CDR3 spans 16 residues. The V end was cut by 4 bases, the J end by 4 bases, with 14 bases between. The germline gives CDR1 MGHRA, CDR2 YSYEKL. CDR3 loop: CASSLSAGNGANVLTF. DNA for the CDR3: TGCGCCAGCAGCCTCAGCGCAGGGAACGGGGCCAACGTCCTGACTTTC.

This chain connects TRBV14 to TRBJ2-1, with D perhaps TRBD2 (6 bases). CDR3 size: 14 residues. Germline-derived CDR1 and CDR2 are SGHDN and FVKESK. Trimming cost V 1 base and J 3 bases, with 7 bases left between them. CDR3 nucleotide sequence: TGTGCCAGCAGCCAAGTGACTAGCTACAATGAGCAGTTCTTC. Its translation is CASSQVTSYNEQFF.

The rearrangement joins TRBV10-3 to TRBJ2-3; tentative D call: TRBD2 (6 bases). Germline assignment: CDR1 ENHRY and CDR2 SYGVKD. V was pared by 4 bases and J by 2 bases, with 22 bases between. The CDR3 spans 18 residues. The CDR3 loop reads CAISVTGGTTGHTDTQYF. DNA for the CDR3: TGTGCCATCAGTGTCACGGGCGGGACGACTGGGCACACAGATACGCAGTATTTT.

V gene TRBV29-1 combines with J gene TRBJ2-1; 7 nucleotides agree with TRBD1. The junction had 9 bases not matched to a gene; V was cut back by 8 bases and J by 5 bases. CDR3 length: 13 amino acids. Germline assignment: CDR1 SQVTM and CDR2 ANQGSEA. Written as DNA, the CDR3 is TGCAGCTTCAGACAGGGTCCCAACAATGAGCAGTTCTTC. As protein: CSFRQGPNNEQFF.

The chain links TRBV12-3 or TRBV12-4 to TRBJ2-1; 7 positions match TRBD2. CDR3 size: 16 residues. V was clipped by 5 bases and J by 8 bases; unmatched bases: 15. The CDR3 is CASSAMTSRRADEQFF. CDR3 bases: TGTGCCAGCAGTGCCATGACTAGCAGGAGGGCCGATGAGCAGTTCTTC.

The chain joins TRBV18 to TRBJ2-7, with 9 bases identical to TRBD1. The last part of the DNA fits TRBJ2-5 better; the J call may be wrong. This CDR3 spans 16 amino acids. CDR1 and CDR2 (germline): KGHSH, LQKENI. The CDR3 loop is CASSRSQPGTGRTQYF. For the CDR3, the DNA is TGTGCCAGCTCACGATCCCAACCCGGGACAGGGCGGACCCAGTACTTC.

The chain is built from TRBV20-1 and TRBJ2-4, with 8 bases fitting TRBD1. The trim removed 5 bases at V and 3 bases at J, leaving 6 bases unmatched. The CDR3 sequence is 14 residues long. CDR1 is DFQATT, CDR2 SNEGSKA, per germline (reference sequence). The CDR3 DNA follows: TGCAGTGCTTTGGACAGGGTGGGCAAAAACATTCAGTACTTC. This translates into CSALDRVGKNIQYF.

This clonotype has more than one count but fewer than ten. This rearrangement joins TRBV21-1 to TRBJ1-5; TRBD1 is taken as the D call from the table, unchecked against the DNA. TRBV21-1 is a documented pseudogene. The CDR3 is 13 residues long. DNA of the CDR3: TGTGCCAGCAGCAGGGTGACAGGCCGCCCCCAGCATTTT. As protein: CASSRVTGRPQHF.

The chain is built from TRBV5-1 and TRBJ2-4; 7 positions agree with TRBD1. The J call may be mistaken, given a closer DNA end match to TRBJ2-7. The V gene's germline CDR1 is SGHRS and CDR2 YFSETQ. This CDR3 has 17 amino acids. CDR3 nucleotides: TGCGCCAGCAGCTCACTGGGGACGATGGACAGGATCAACGAGCAGTACTTC. Translated: CASSSLGTMDRINEQYF.

This clonotype has a handful of counts. The V and J genes are TRBV5-1 and TRBJ2-5; maybe TRBD1 (6 bases). Trimming took 7 bases from V and 4 from J, leaving 17 bases between them. Germline CDR1 and CDR2: SGHRS and YFSETQ. CDR3 size: 14 residues. The CDR3 protein is CASSLLQGGETQYF. The CDR3 nucleotides are TGCGCCAGCTCCCTTCTCCAAGGGGGAGAGACCCAGTACTTC.

The chain has TRBV10-3 and TRBJ1-6, with no clear D. Trimming removed 5 bases at V and 0 bases at J, with 23 bases between. Germline CDR1 reads ENHRY; CDR2 reads SYGVKD. The CDR3 extends over 20 amino acids. The CDR3 DNA reads as TGTGCCATCAGTAGACGGGCATACCGAACCGGTAGCTCCTATAATTCACCCCTCCACTTT. Translated: CAISRRAYRTGSSYNSPLHF.

This clonotype has a handful of counts. The chain joins TRBV5-1 to TRBJ1-1; 7 nucleotides agree with TRBD1. Germline assignment: CDR1 SGHRS and CDR2 YFSETQ. The CDR3 has 13 residues. The V gene end was trimmed by 2 bases and the J gene end by 5 bases; junction bases not matched to a gene: 3. CDR3: CASSFTGVTEAFF. The CDR3, as DNA: TGCGCCAGCAGCTTCACAGGGGTTACTGAAGCTTTCTTT.